Listed here are 19 T cell receptor beta chains from one sample, sequenced in a study of CD8+ T cells in alopecia areata. As the sequencing template, cDNA was produced by extracting RNA and reverse transcribing it. The assay was immunoSEQ multiplex PCR, and TCRdb's table has in-frame clones only and misses some. The table lists over 110,000 clones, approximately 51% of them singletons. The sequenced sample was CD4+ T cells sorted from blood, obtained at week 0. The receptors derive from a human donor with alopecia areata.

The chain recombines TRBV6-5 with TRBJ2-1, with 11 bases aligning to TRBD2. V dropped 6 bases and J dropped 6; count of bases not matched to a gene: 7. Germline V gene data show CDR1 as MNHEY and CDR2 as SVGAGI. This CDR3 contains 15 residues. CDR3 nucleotide sequence: TGTGCCAGCAGGGAACTAGCGGGAGTGCCCAATGAGCAGTTCTTC. Protein: CASRELAGVPNEQFF.

The V gene is TRBV28, the J gene TRBJ2-1; D could derive from TRBD1 or TRBD2 (5 bases each). The CDR3 runs 13 residues. The V gene lost 8 bases and the J gene lost 8 bases, with 16 bases spanning the gap. The germline V gene has CDR1 MDHEN and CDR2 SYDVKM. The CDR3: CASVRASRDEQFF. CDR3 coding DNA: TGTGCCAGCGTCCGGGCTAGCAGGGATGAGCAGTTCTTC.

The V call is TRBV7-3, the J call TRBJ2-7, with 12 bases fitting TRBD2. The CDR3 is made up of 17 amino acids. CDR1 and CDR2 from the germline V gene are SGHTA and FQGTGA. J lost 4 bases, V lost 5 bases, and 12 bases had no gene match. The CDR3 bases are TGTGCCAGCAGCCCCCACGCTAGCGGGAGGGGGGAGTACGAGCAGTACTTC. Translated: CASSPHASGRGEYEQYF. Full variable domain (rest looked up from reference TRBV7-3 and TRBJ2-7): GAGVSQTPSNKVTEKGKYVELRCDPISGHTALYWYRQSLGQGPEFLIYFQGTGAADDSGLPNDRFFAVRPEGSVSTLKIQRTERGDSAVYLCASSPHASGRGEYEQYFGPGTRLTVT.

The rearrangement links TRBV29-1 to TRBJ2-5; the D gene is possibly TRBD2 (6 bases). The CDR3 runs 14 residues. V lost 5 bases, J lost 9 bases, and 22 bases lay in between. The germline gives CDR1 SQVTM, CDR2 ANQGSEA. CDR3 residues: CSVLRTQVRGSQYF. CDR3 DNA: TGCAGCGTTCTGAGGACCCAAGTTCGGGGGTCCCAGTACTTC. Filled out from reference TRBV29-1 and TRBJ2-5, the complete variable domain reads SAVISQKPSRDICQRGTSLTIQCQVDSQVTMMFWYRQQPGQSLTLIATANQGSEATYESGFVIDKFPISRPNLTFSTLTVSNMSPEDSSIYLCSVLRTQVRGSQYFGPGTRLLVL.

The V and J genes are TRBV2 and TRBJ2-7, with 7 nucleotides matching TRBD2. This CDR3 has 15 amino acids. Losses at the gene ends were 3 bases for V and 1 base for J; bases not matched to a gene: 6. Germline V gene sequence: CDR1 SNHLY, CDR2 FYNNEI. CDR3 nucleotide sequence: TGTGCCAGCAGTGAGGGGCGGGAGTGGTCCTACGAGCAGTACTTC. This translates into CASSEGREWSYEQYF.

This clone came up a few times. The chain joins TRBV29-1 to TRBJ2-6, with D maybe TRBD1 (6 bases). The CDR3 runs 15 residues. Germline V gene data show CDR1 as SQVTM and CDR2 as ANQGSEA. The germline V and J ends were trimmed by 4 bases and 1 base, with 11 bases remaining between them. CDR3 nucleotides: TGCAGCGTTGGGACAGCCTATTCTGGGGCCAACGTCCTGACTTTC. Encoded protein: CSVGTAYSGANVLTF.

A word on this clone: Other DNA sequences of this sample code for an identical CDR3. The genes are TRBV5-1 and TRBJ2-5; 9 bases fit TRBD2. With V trimmed by 5 bases and J by 5 bases, 13 bases remained unmatched. From germline, CDR1 is SGHRS and CDR2 YFSETQ. The CDR3 has 16 amino acids. The CDR3 here is CASSPGVAGVGETQYF. CDR3 nucleotide sequence: TGCGCCAGCAGTCCTGGGGTAGCGGGAGTAGGGGAGACCCAGTACTTC.

The chain couples TRBV6-5 to TRBJ2-3, with 13 bases that match TRBD2. This CDR3 has 15 amino acids. Germline V gene lookup returns CDR1 MNHEY and CDR2 SVGAGI. J gave up 5 bases and V 5 bases, and 4 bases lay outside the gene matches. The CDR3 reads CASSNGLAGVDTQYF. Written as DNA, the CDR3 is TGTGCCAGCAGTAATGGACTAGCGGGAGTAGATACGCAGTATTTT.

The V call is TRBV18, the J call TRBJ2-7; 14 positions agree with TRBD2. Trimming at V came to 4 bases and at J to 6 bases, leaving 8 bases not matched to a gene. The CDR3 consists of 16 residues. Germline CDR1 KGHSH, CDR2 LQKENI. The CDR3 region is CASSLGTSGSMVEQYF. In DNA, the CDR3 is TGTGCCAGCTCACTGGGGACTAGCGGGAGTATGGTCGAGCAGTACTTC.

This clone came up a few times. V usage is TRBV2 and J usage is TRBJ2-7; 9 bases are a match to TRBD1. The V gene's germline CDR1 is SNHLY and CDR2 FYNNEI. The trim removed 8 bases at V and 6 bases at J, leaving 11 bases unmatched. The CDR3 loop spans 14 amino acids. The CDR3 protein is CASAVRDRAAEQYF. The CDR3, as DNA: TGTGCCAGCGCGGTCCGGGACAGGGCCGCCGAGCAGTACTTC.

The chain is built from TRBV10-3 and TRBJ2-3, with D perhaps matching TRBD1 (5 bases). Trimming took 0 bases from V and 4 from J, leaving 8 bases between them. CDR3 size: 14 residues. The germline CDR1 and CDR2 sequences are ENHRY and SYGVKD. In DNA, the CDR3 is TGTGCCATCAGTGAGTCGACAGTGTCAGATACGCAGTATTTT. Amino acid sequence: CAISESTVSDTQYF.

V is TRBV25-1 and J is TRBJ1-2, with TRBD1 matching over 12 bases. Losses at the gene ends were 4 bases for V and 8 bases for J; bases not matched to a gene: 5. The CDR3 sequence is 14 residues long. Germline V CDR1 and CDR2: MGHDK, SYGVNS. CDR3 DNA sequence: TGTGCCAGCAGTGCGGGACAGGGGGCTCGGGGCTACACCTTC. Amino acids: CASSAGQGARGYTF.

The V call is TRBV2, the J call TRBJ2-5; TRBD2 aligns across 10 bases. Unmatched junction bases numbered 4, after V lost 4 bases and J lost 5 bases. CDR1 SNHLY and CDR2 FYNNEI come from the germline V gene. The CDR3 covers 14 residues. CDR3 DNA: TGTGCCAGCAGTGGGACTAGCGGAAGGGAGACCCAGTACTTC. The encoded protein is CASSGTSGRETQYF.

By share, this clone counts as medium-sized (0.01 to 0.1%). The chain couples TRBV7-2 to TRBJ2-1, with 7 nucleotides matching TRBD1. Trimming took 1 base from V and 8 from J; bases not matched to a gene: 8. Per the germline V gene, CDR1 is SGHTA and CDR2 is FQGNSA. The CDR3 has 15 residues. CDR3 sequence (DNA): TGTGCCAGCAGCTTAGGGGACAGTCATTTGGATGAGCAGTTCTTC. It is translated as CASSLGDSHLDEQFF.

The chain combines TRBV7-2 with TRBJ1-2; tentatively, D is TRBD1 (6 bases). Germline values: CDR1 SGHTA, CDR2 FQGNSA. V lost 6 bases to trimming and J lost 3 bases, with 17 bases between them. The CDR3 contains 15 residues. CDR3 in DNA: TGTGCCAGCAGTCCGGGGGGCCAGGGGCACTATGGCTACACCTTC. Protein: CASSPGGQGHYGYTF.

This clone was seen more than once but under ten times. The chain employs TRBV27 and TRBJ1-5; D gene ambiguous. The germline V gene has CDR1 MNHEY and CDR2 SMNVEV (reference sequence). This CDR3 comprises 13 residues. V lost 3 bases and J lost 9, with 12 bases in between. This CDR3 reads CASSFNGNGPQHF. CDR3 in DNA: TGTGCCAGCAGTTTCAATGGCAATGGGCCCCAGCATTTT.

V and J are TRBV29-1 and TRBJ2-7, with TRBD1 matching over 12 bases. The CDR3 totals 13 residues. The germline V gene encodes CDR1 SQVTM and CDR2 ANQGSEA. V shed 5 bases, J shed 4 bases, and the junction held 3 bases outside the gene matches. Here the CDR3 reads CSVWDRGLYEQYF. CDR3 sequence (DNA): TGCAGCGTTTGGGACAGGGGGCTTTACGAGCAGTACTTC.

The chain has TRBV30 and TRBJ2-7; 9 nucleotides align to TRBD2. V shed 4 bases, J shed 2 bases, and the junction held 6 bases outside the gene matches. The CDR3 totals 14 residues. Germline V gene lookup returns CDR1 GTSNPN and CDR2 SVGIG (reference sequence). The DNA for the CDR3 is TGTGCCTGGACCAATCGACTAGCGGCCTACGAGCAGTACTTC. This encodes CAWTNRLAAYEQYF.

The sample holds one count of this clone. The J gene is TRBJ2-5, the V gene TRBV11-1; tentative D call: TRBD2 (5 bases). Germline CDR1 reads SGHAT; CDR2 reads FQDESV (reference sequence). This CDR3 comprises 12 residues. The ends were cut back, 8 bases at V and 5 bases at J, with 12 bases in the middle. The CDR3 nucleotides are TGTGCCAGCGGAAGCGGAGCGGAGACCCAGTACTTC. Protein product: CASGSGAETQYF.